These 12 T cell receptor beta chains share one sample of origin, sequenced in a study of Ad26.COV2.S vaccination and SARS-CoV-2 variants. Documented treatment: 19 received Ad26.COV2.S at low or high dose, single or two shots; 5 received placebo; per-sample allocation not given. Sampling was done on day 63 after the first vaccine or placebo injection. Using immunoSEQ multiplex PCR, the repertoire was profiled, and TCRdb retains in-frame clones only, with some absent. The sample has more than 400,000 clones, about 92% seen once. The material was peripheral blood, obtained in a trial of Ad26.COV2.S vaccine versus placebo. The receptors come from a person aged 18 to 65 who received the Ad26.COV2.S COVID-19 vaccine or a placebo.

The chain employs TRBV29-1 and TRBJ1-1; tentatively, D is TRBD1 (5 bases). The germline CDR1 and CDR2 sequences are SQVTM and ANQGSEA. With 7 bases removed from V and 3 bases from J, the gap between germline ends came to 12 bases. This CDR3 spans 12 amino acids. CDR3 protein: CSAGRVHTEAFF. For the CDR3, the DNA is TGCAGCGCGGGCAGGGTTCACACTGAAGCTTTCTTT.

The V call is TRBV5-1, the J call TRBJ1-2; D uncertain. Trimming cost V 2 bases and J 3 bases, with 8 bases left between them. Germline CDR1 is SGHRS and CDR2 is YFSETQ. This CDR3 comprises 13 residues. The CDR3 sequence is CASSFDGDYGYTF. The CDR3 nucleotides read TGCGCCAGCAGCTTTGACGGGGACTATGGCTACACCTTC.

This clone was observed once. V gene TRBV29-1 combines with J gene TRBJ2-3; 13 positions agree with TRBD2. The CDR3 is made up of 14 amino acids. Germline values: CDR1 SQVTM, CDR2 ANQGSEA. V was pared by 7 bases and J by 3 bases, with 4 bases of the junction left unmatched. CDR3 nucleotides: TGCAGCGGCCGACTAGCGGGAGGAACAGATACGCAGTATTTT. It yields the protein CSGRLAGGTDTQYF.

This clone was found once. This chain links TRBV2 with TRBJ2-1; 8 nucleotides match TRBD2. This CDR3 has 14 amino acids. Trimming took 4 bases from V and 7 from J; bases not matched to a gene: 6. Germline V gene data show CDR1 as SNHLY and CDR2 as FYNNEI. The CDR3, as DNA: TGTGCCAGCAGTGCAGCGGGAGAGGGAAATGAGCAGTTCTTC. This sequence encodes CASSAAGEGNEQFF.

The chain joins TRBV4-2 to TRBJ2-1; TRBD2 aligns across 12 bases. The CDR3 sequence is 15 residues long. V lost 6 bases to trimming and J lost 6 bases; unmatched junction nucleotides: 6. The germline gives CDR1 LGHNA, CDR2 YNFKEQ. As DNA, the CDR3 is TGTGCCAGCAGACGACTAGCGGGAGAGGCCAATGAGCAGTTCTTC. Protein sequence: CASRRLAGEANEQFF.

The chain links TRBV7-9 to TRBJ2-1; the match to TRBD1 covers 10 bases. J lost 7 bases, V lost 5 bases, and 8 bases had no gene match. The CDR3 spans 15 residues. The germline gives CDR1 SEHNR, CDR2 FQNEAQ (reference sequence). The DNA for the CDR3 is TGTGCCAGCAGCCCATACCAGGGACAGGGGAATGAGCAGTTCTTC. Translating gives CASSPYQGQGNEQFF.

The rearrangement links TRBV27 to TRBJ2-7; D is possibly TRBD2 (6 bases). This CDR3 spans 15 amino acids. Trimming removed 3 bases at V and 4 bases at J, with 16 bases between. Germline V gene data show CDR1 as MNHEY and CDR2 as SMNVEV (reference sequence). The CDR3 nucleotides are TGTGCCAGCAGTTTCGTAGGCGGGAACCAATACGAGCAGTACTTC. Protein: CASSFVGGNQYEQYF.

This chain uses TRBV6-5 with TRBJ1-1; the D is unclear. Looked up from germline, CDR1 is MNHEY and CDR2 is SVGAGI. V was trimmed by 7 bases and J by 1 base, leaving 10 bases between them. The CDR3 is 13 amino acids. The CDR3 DNA sequence: TGTGCCAGCAATCCAGACCGGAACACTGAAGCTTTCTTT. As protein: CASNPDRNTEAFF.

The chain has TRBV6-6 and TRBJ1-2; no definite D call. The CDR3 contains 15 residues. V lost 3 bases and J lost 2, with 13 bases in between. Per germline, CDR1 MNHNY and CDR2 SVGAGI (reference sequence). The CDR3 region has the DNA TGTGCCAGCAGTTATCTGGGCCAGGCAAACTATGGCTACACCTTC. As protein: CASSYLGQANYGYTF.

The V gene is TRBV24-1, the J gene TRBJ2-3, with TRBD2 identical over 8 bases. This CDR3 is 15 amino acids long. Trimming took 4 bases from V and 1 from J; bases not matched to a gene: 3. Germline V gene data show CDR1 as KGHDR and CDR2 as SFDVKD. Written as DNA, the CDR3 is TGTGCCACCAGTGACCCGGGACTAGGCACAGATACGCAGTATTTT. Translating it yields CATSDPGLGTDTQYF.

The gene calls are TRBV6-2 or TRBV6-3 and TRBJ2-1; TRBD2 aligns across 11 bases. The V gene's germline CDR1 is MNHEY and CDR2 SVGEGT. The V gene end was trimmed by 4 bases and the J gene end by 2 bases; junction bases not matched to a gene: 7. The CDR3 spans 17 residues. The CDR3 loop reads CASSFPSGRPPYNEQFF. The CDR3 bases are TGTGCCAGCAGTTTTCCTAGCGGGAGGCCCCCCTACAATGAGCAGTTCTTC.

This clone was seen just once. J is TRBJ2-3 and V is TRBV9, with D possibly being TRBD2 (6 bases). The ends were cut back, 0 bases at V and 8 bases at J, with 7 bases in the middle. The CDR3 has 12 residues. Germline V lookup: CDR1 SGDLS, CDR2 YYNGEE. CDR3 DNA sequence: TGTGCCAGCAGCGTAGAAGCGGGTACGCAGTATTTT. Its translation is CASSVEAGTQYF.